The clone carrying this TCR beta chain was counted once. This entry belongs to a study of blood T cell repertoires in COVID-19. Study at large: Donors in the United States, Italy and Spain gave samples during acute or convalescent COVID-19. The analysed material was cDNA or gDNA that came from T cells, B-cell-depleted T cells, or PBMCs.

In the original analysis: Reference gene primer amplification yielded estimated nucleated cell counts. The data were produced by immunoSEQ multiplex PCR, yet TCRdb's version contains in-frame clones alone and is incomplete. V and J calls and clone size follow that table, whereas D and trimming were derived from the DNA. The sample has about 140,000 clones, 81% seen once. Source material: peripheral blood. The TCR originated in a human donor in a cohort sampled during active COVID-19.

The CDR3 here is CASSIGTGFNQPQHF. In DNA form, the CDR3 reads TGTGCCAGTAGTATCGGGACAGGGTTCAATCAGCCCCAGCATTTT. The chain links TRBV19 to TRBJ1-5; 9 bases match TRBD1. CDR3 length: 15 residues. Germline CDR1 is LNHDA and CDR2 is SQIVND (reference sequence). The junction had 3 bases not matched to a gene; V was cut back by 3 bases and J by 3 bases.